The next 14 T cell receptor beta chains were all read from a single sample in a study of Graves' ophthalmopathy and Graves' hyperthyroidism. Amplification of the TCR beta CDR3 regions used RNA transcripts (as template). After a first-round RT-PCR with HTBI primers, a second-round multiplex PCR was run. One entry per CDR3 protein results from TCRdb running MiXCR on the multiplex PCR reads. The sample lists 450,000 or so distinct CDR3 sequences; approximately 15% were seen once. Sequencing was carried out using blood. These receptors were taken from a woman in her thirties with Graves' ophthalmopathy.

The genes are TRBV6-2 or TRBV6-3 and TRBJ1-1; D may be TRBD1 (5 bases). This CDR3 has 14 residues. Germline V CDR1 and CDR2: MNHEY, SVGEGT. With 5 bases removed from V and 4 bases from J, the gap between germline ends came to 14 bases. The CDR3 DNA is TGTGCCAGCAGTCCGGGGGTGGAGGGCACTGAAGCTTTCTTT. It encodes CASSPGVEGTEAFF.

V and J are TRBV5-1 and TRBJ2-4; 11 nucleotides align to TRBD2. V was pared by 4 bases and J by 14 bases, with 8 bases of the junction left unmatched. The germline V gene has CDR1 SGHRS and CDR2 YFSETQ. The CDR3 loop spans 13 amino acids. The chain's CDR3 is CASSPGLAEVKYF. The CDR3, as DNA: TGCGCCAGCAGCCCGGGACTAGCGGAGGTTAAGTACTTC.

This clonotype was seen ten or more times. This chain connects TRBV7-9 to TRBJ1-2, with a weak D call TRBD1 (5 bases). Germline V gives CDR1 SEHNR, CDR2 FQNEAQ (reference sequence). V lost 0 bases to trimming and J lost 4 bases, with 9 bases between them. CDR3 size: 14 residues. DNA for the CDR3: TGTGCCAGCAGCTTAGCTGGCAGGGCCTATGGCTACACCTTC. Its translation is CASSLAGRAYGYTF.

This clonotype was counted ten times or more. The chain carries TRBV27 and TRBJ1-3; 7 bases are shared with TRBD1. Germline CDR1 reads MNHEY; CDR2 reads SMNVEV (reference sequence). The CDR3 is 12 amino acids. J lost 6 bases, V lost 6 bases, and 2 bases had no gene match. The CDR3, as DNA: TGTGCCAGCAGAGGACAGGAAAACACCATATATTTT. It specifies CASRGQENTIYF.

Ten or more counts support this clonotype. The rearrangement links TRBV15 to TRBJ2-7, with 9 nucleotides matching TRBD1. CDR1 LNHNV and CDR2 YYDKDF come from the germline V gene (reference sequence). V gave up 1 base and J gave up 3 bases; unmatched junction bases: 1. This CDR3 is 14 amino acids long. DNA of the CDR3: TGTGCCACCAGCAGAGCGGGACAGGGCTACGAGCAGTACTTC. It yields the protein CATSRAGQGYEQYF.

The chain couples TRBV6-1 to TRBJ2-2; 8 positions agree with TRBD1. The CDR3 contains 15 residues. V was clipped by 6 bases and J by 5 bases; unmatched bases: 8. The V gene's germline CDR1 is MNHNS and CDR2 SASEGT. The CDR3: CASRDWTGRTGELFF. Here the CDR3 DNA reads TGTGCCAGCAGGGACTGGACAGGGCGTACCGGGGAGCTGTTTTTT.

In this sample, this clonotype turned up many times. The chain has TRBV12-3 or TRBV12-4 and TRBJ1-2; possibly TRBD1 for D (5 bases). CDR3 length: 16 amino acids. V was trimmed by 7 bases and J by 7 bases, leaving 25 bases between them. The CDR3 nucleotides read TGTGCCAGCAATCCCCAGCGGGGCCCCATAGGAGGTGGCTACACCTTC. As protein: CASNPQRGPIGGGYTF.

This clonotype was seen at least ten times. The chain links TRBV7-3 to TRBJ2-2; no clear D gene. This CDR3 is built from 15 residues. CDR1 is SGHTA and CDR2 is FQGTGA in the germline V gene. V gave up 5 bases and J gave up 1 base, with 11 bases separating them. CDR3 sequence: CASSPDPMNTGELFF. CDR3 DNA sequence: TGTGCCAGCAGCCCCGACCCCATGAACACCGGGGAGCTGTTTTTT. Drawing the rest from reference TRBV7-3 and TRBJ2-2, the complete variable domain is GAGVSQTPSNKVTEKGKYVELRCDPISGHTALYWYRQSLGQGPEFLIYFQGTGAADDSGLPNDRFFAVRPEGSVSTLKIQRTERGDSAVYLCASSPDPMNTGELFFGEGSRLTVL.

In its sample, this clonotype was seen many times. CDR3: CSAIYAAGTEAFF. The DNA for the CDR3 is TGCAGTGCAATTTATGCTGCGGGCACTGAAGCTTTCTTT. The rearrangement joins TRBV20-1 to TRBJ1-1; D call uncertain. Germline V gene lookup returns CDR1 DFQATT and CDR2 SNEGSKA (reference sequence). Trimming left V 6 bases short and J 4 bases short, with 15 bases between. The CDR3 totals 13 residues.

This clonotype has at least ten counts. The chain employs TRBV20-1 and TRBJ2-7; 8 bases fit TRBD1. This CDR3 is 15 amino acids long. With V trimmed by 2 bases and J by 3 bases, 9 bases remained unmatched. CDR1 is DFQATT and CDR2 is SNEGSKA in the germline V gene (reference sequence). This CDR3 reads CSARSGDRSIYEQYF. The DNA for the CDR3 is TGCAGTGCTAGATCCGGGGACAGGAGTATCTACGAGCAGTACTTC.

This clonotype has a handful of counts. The chain links TRBV6-1 to TRBJ2-2; D remains ambiguous. CDR3 length: 13 amino acids. Trimming removed 10 bases from V and 1 base from J, with 10 bases in between. The germline CDR1 and CDR2 sequences are MNHNS and SASEGT. The CDR3 sequence is CAILSGNTGELFF. The CDR3 DNA sequence: TGTGCCATCCTCTCCGGGAACACCGGGGAGCTGTTTTTT.

This clonotype was seen ten or more times. The chain is built from TRBV6-2 or TRBV6-3 and TRBJ1-5; no clear D gene. Between the trimmed V and J ends, which lost 1 base and 1 base, there was a span of 8 bases. CDR1 is MNHEY, CDR2 SVGEGT, per germline. There are 15 residues in the CDR3. The CDR3 nucleotides are TGTGCCAGCAGTTACTTAGACACCAGCAATCAGCCCCAGCATTTT. This sequence encodes CASSYLDTSNQPQHF.

This clonotype has a handful of counts. DNA for the CDR3: TGTGCCAGCAGTTTTGGGAGCTCTGGGGCCAACGTCCTGACTTTC. It codes for CASSFGSSGANVLTF. This sequence joins TRBV12-3 or TRBV12-4 and TRBJ2-6; D may be TRBD2 (5 bases). The CDR3 length is 15 residues. The germline V and J ends were trimmed by 3 bases and 0 bases, with 6 bases remaining between them.

This clonotype was picked up many times. This chain connects TRBV20-1 to TRBJ1-1; D not resolved. The CDR3 sequence is 14 residues long. The germline V gene encodes CDR1 DFQATT and CDR2 SNEGSKA (reference sequence). Trimming pared 2 bases from V and 4 bases from J, leaving 14 bases between. CDR3: CSARNDLRVTEAFF. CDR3 DNA sequence: TGCAGTGCTAGAAATGATCTTCGGGTCACTGAAGCTTTCTTT.